The T cell receptor (beta chain) under discussion was sequenced for a study of tumor-infiltrating lymphocytes in primary liver carcinoma. Co-extraction yielded RNA and DNA from about 20-30 mg of unsorted bulk tissue. No patient had received treatment, and all had chronic HBV infection. In regard to this clonotype: Germline and junction disagree at one end, which may indicate a read error.

This CDR3 has 16 residues. Germline CDR1 and CDR2: MNHNS and SASEGT. Making TCR beta cDNA involved roughly 0.55 ug total RNA and a constant-region primer. Researchers made the TCR beta libraries by running three nested multiplex PCR rounds with slightly modified ARM-PCR. Each of the first two PCR rounds ran about 9 cycles with TRBV1-TRBV30 forward and C-beta reverse primers. TCRdb reprocessed the multiplex PCR reads via MiXCR and lists one record per CDR3 protein. The repertoire has tens of thousands of distinct CDR3 sequences, roughly two thirds of them found once; the top ten carry about 26%. This receptor was identified in a man aged 40-49 years with primary liver carcinoma and hepatitis B virus infection. Sequencing used tumor-adjacent normal liver tissue. The chain couples TRBV6-1 to TRBJ1-1; D call uncertain. CDR3 loop: CASSQWIRAGNTEASF. The CDR3 DNA reads as TGTGCCAGCAGTCAATGGATAAGGGCGGGTAACACTGAAGCTTCCTTC.